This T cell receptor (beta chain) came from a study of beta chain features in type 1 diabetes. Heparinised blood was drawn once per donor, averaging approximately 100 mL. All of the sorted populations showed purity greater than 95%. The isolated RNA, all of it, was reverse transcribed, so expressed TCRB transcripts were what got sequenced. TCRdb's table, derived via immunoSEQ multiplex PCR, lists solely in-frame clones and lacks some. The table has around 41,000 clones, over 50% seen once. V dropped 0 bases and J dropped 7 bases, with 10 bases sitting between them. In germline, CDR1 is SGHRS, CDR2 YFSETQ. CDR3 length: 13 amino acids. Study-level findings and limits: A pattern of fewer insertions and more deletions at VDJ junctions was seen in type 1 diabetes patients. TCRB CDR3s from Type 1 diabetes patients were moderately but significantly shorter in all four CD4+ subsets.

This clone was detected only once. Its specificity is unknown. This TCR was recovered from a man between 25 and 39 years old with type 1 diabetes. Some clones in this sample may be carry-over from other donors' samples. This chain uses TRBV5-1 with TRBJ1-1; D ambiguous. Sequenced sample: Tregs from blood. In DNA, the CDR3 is TGCGCCAGCAGCTTGGCCGAGGGTGTTGAAGCTTTCTTT. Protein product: CASSLAEGVEAFF. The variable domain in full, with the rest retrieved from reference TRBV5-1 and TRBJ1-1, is KAGVTQTPRYLIKTRGQQVTLSCSPISGHRSVSWYQQTPGQGLQFLFEYFSETQRNKGNFPGRFSGRQFSNSRSEMNVSTLELGDSALYLCASSLAEGVEAFFGQGTRLTVV.